A selection of T cell receptor beta chains follows, all from one sample in a study of cytomegalovirus exposure and HLA in healthy donors. Clones were sequenced by immunoSEQ multiplex PCR, and TCRdb holds only the in-frame ones, with some missing. The sample contains 110,000 to 150,000 clones, over 75% of which appear only once. Sequencing used PBMCs. Receptors were obtained from a woman aged 25 to 39 in good health and CMV-seronegative. CDR3s include the opening cysteine and the closing phenylalanine or tryptophan. D genes are given only for firm matches. Rows may omit the clone size; those that give it use once, few, many or a size class.

-	TRBV10-3	TRBD1	TRBJ2-5	CAISPTGDGTQYF	TGTGCCATCAGCCCTACAGGGGATGGGACCCAGTACTTC
few	TRBV27	-	TRBJ2-2	CASSLFVSGELFF	TGTGCCAGCAGTTTATTTGTCTCCGGGGAGCTGTTTTTT
-	TRBV7-9	TRBD2	TRBJ2-1	CASSSTSGGNNEQFF	TGTGCCAGCAGCTCGACTAGCGGGGGGAACAATGAGCAGTTCTTC
-	TRBV9	-	TRBJ2-1	CASSGAGLGNNEQFF	TGTGCCAGCAGCGGGGCGGGGCTGGGTAACAATGAGCAGTTCTTC
-	TRBV6-5	-	TRBJ2-7	CASSPTDKGYEQYF	TGTGCCAGCAGCCCAACGGACAAGGGCTACGAGCAGTACTTC
-	TRBV4-1	TRBD1	TRBJ2-2	CASSQQDRANPAGELFF	TGCGCCAGCAGCCAACAGGACAGGGCGAACCCGGCCGGGGAGCTGTTTTTT
-	TRBV5-1	TRBD1	TRBJ2-7	CASSSGQVFYEQYF	TGCGCCAGCAGCTCGGGACAGGTTTTCTACGAGCAGTACTTC
-	TRBV2	TRBD2	TRBJ2-5	CASSEALSGGAIAQETQYF	TGTGCCAGCAGTGAAGCGCTTAGCGGGGGGGCGATAGCTCAAGAGACCCAGTACTTC
-	TRBV20-1	-	TRBJ2-1	CSAKSYEQFF	TGCAGTGCTAAGAGCTATGAGCAGTTCTTC
-	TRBV11-2	TRBD1	TRBJ1-4	CASSPGQGNEKLFF	TGTGCCAGCAGCCCGGGACAGGGGAATGAAAAACTGTTTTTT
-	TRBV2	-	TRBJ1-1	CASIIAILNTEAFF	TGTGCCAGCATTATCGCGATCTTGAACACTGAAGCTTTCTTT
-	TRBV30	-	TRBJ2-3	CAWNGGMRNTQYF	TGTGCCTGGAATGGGGGCATGAGGAATACGCAGTATTTT
once	TRBV9	TRBD2	TRBJ2-1	CASSAELLAGGGNEQFF	TGTGCCAGCAGCGCAGAGCTACTAGCGGGGGGGGGCAATGAGCAGTTCTTC
-	TRBV7-2	TRBD1	TRBJ1-1	CASSVQGADTEAFF	TGTGCCAGCAGCGTCCAGGGGGCGGACACTGAAGCTTTCTTT
-	TRBV27	TRBD2	TRBJ2-3	CASSFSGGLRTDTQYF	TGTGCCAGCAGTTTTTCGGGGGGTCTTAGGACAGATACGCAGTATTTT
-	TRBV2	-	TRBJ2-3	CASSQGSTDTQYF	TGTGCCAGCAGTCAGGGTAGCACAGATACGCAGTATTTT
-	TRBV6-5	-	TRBJ1-1	CASLNLGQPNTEAFF	TGTGCCAGCCTTAATTTAGGACAGCCAAACACTGAAGCTTTCTTT
few	TRBV6-1	TRBD1	TRBJ1-2	CASSESGQGAANYGYTF	TGTGCCAGCAGTGAATCTGGACAGGGGGCTGCTAACTATGGCTACACCTTC
-	TRBV5-1	TRBD1	TRBJ1-1	CASSFTSDRAAFF	TGCGCCAGCAGCTTCACCTCGGACAGGGCCGCTTTCTTT
few	TRBV28	-	TRBJ1-5	CASSFMPGGQASEPQHF	TGTGCCAGCAGTTTCATGCCGGGGGGGCAGGCCTCTGAGCCCCAGCATTTT
once	TRBV4-1	-	TRBJ1-2	CASSQVLLPYGYTF	TGCGCCAGCAGCCAAGTACTCCTACCCTATGGCTACACCTTC
-	TRBV11-2	-	TRBJ1-1	CASSLGLTEAFF	TGTGCCAGCAGCTTAGGGCTCACTGAAGCTTTCTTT
-	TRBV5-1	-	TRBJ2-2	CASSLVAGYTGELFF	TGCGCCAGCAGCTTGGTGGCGGGGTACACCGGGGAGCTGTTTTTT
once	TRBV10-3	-	TRBJ2-7	CAISDILSSYEQYF	TGTGCCATTAGTGACATCCTCAGCTCCTACGAGCAGTACTTC
-	TRBV2	TRBD1	TRBJ1-1	CASSVDRALNTEAFF	TGTGCCAGCAGTGTTGACAGGGCTTTGAACACTGAAGCTTTCTTT
-	TRBV11-2	TRBD1	TRBJ1-4	CASSLGQGATNEKLFF	TGTGCCAGCAGCTTAGGACAGGGCGCAACTAATGAAAAACTGTTTTTT
-	TRBV11-2	TRBD1	TRBJ1-2	CASSGYRGFNYGYTF	TGTGCCAGCAGCGGCTACAGGGGGTTCAACTATGGCTACACCTTC
-	TRBV5-6	-	TRBJ1-1	CASSLLSEAFF	TGTGCCAGCAGCTTGCTCTCTGAAGCTTTCTTT
-	TRBV15	-	TRBJ2-1	CATKLRGREYNEQFF	TGTGCCACCAAATTAAGGGGGAGGGAGTACAATGAGCAGTTCTTC